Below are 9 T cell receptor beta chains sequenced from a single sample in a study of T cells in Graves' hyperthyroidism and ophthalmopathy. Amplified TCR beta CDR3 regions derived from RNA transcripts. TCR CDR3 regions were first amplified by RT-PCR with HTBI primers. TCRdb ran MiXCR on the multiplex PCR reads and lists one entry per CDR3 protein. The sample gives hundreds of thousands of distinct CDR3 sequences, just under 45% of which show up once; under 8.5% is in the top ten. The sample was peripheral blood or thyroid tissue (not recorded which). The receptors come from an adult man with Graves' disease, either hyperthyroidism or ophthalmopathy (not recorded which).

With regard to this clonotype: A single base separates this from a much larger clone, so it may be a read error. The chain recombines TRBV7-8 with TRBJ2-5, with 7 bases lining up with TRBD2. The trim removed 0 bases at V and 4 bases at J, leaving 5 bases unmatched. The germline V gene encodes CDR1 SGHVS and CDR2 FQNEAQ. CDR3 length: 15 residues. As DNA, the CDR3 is TGTGCCAGCAGCTTAGCGGCTAGGGAGGGAGAGACCCAGTACTTC. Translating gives CASSLAAREGETQYF.

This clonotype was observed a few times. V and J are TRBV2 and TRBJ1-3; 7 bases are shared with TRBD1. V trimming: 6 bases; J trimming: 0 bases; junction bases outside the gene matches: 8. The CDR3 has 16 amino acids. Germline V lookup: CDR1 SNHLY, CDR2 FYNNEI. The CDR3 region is CASSRDSESSGNTIYF. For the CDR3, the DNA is TGTGCCAGCAGCAGGGACAGCGAGAGCTCTGGAAACACCATATATTTT.

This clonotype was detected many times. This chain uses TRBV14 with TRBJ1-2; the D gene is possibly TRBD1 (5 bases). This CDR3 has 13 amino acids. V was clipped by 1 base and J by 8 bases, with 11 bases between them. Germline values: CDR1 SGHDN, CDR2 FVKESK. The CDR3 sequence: CASSQAPGLGYTF. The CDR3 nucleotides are TGTGCCAGCAGCCAAGCTCCGGGACTCGGCTACACCTTC.

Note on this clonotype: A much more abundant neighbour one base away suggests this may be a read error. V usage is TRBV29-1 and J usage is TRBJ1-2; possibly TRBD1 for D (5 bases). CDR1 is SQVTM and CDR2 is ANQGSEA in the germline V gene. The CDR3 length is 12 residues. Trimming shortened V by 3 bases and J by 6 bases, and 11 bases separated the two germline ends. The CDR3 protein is CSVDGTDDGYTF. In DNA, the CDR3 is TGCAGCGTTGACGGGACGGATGATGGCTACACCTTC.

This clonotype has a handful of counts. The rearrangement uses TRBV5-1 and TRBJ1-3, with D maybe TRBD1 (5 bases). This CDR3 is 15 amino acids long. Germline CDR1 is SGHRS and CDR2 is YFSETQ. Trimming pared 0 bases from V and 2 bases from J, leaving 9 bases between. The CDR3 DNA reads TGCGCCAGCAGCTTGGAGGACACCACTGGAAACACCATATATTTT. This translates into CASSLEDTTGNTIYF.

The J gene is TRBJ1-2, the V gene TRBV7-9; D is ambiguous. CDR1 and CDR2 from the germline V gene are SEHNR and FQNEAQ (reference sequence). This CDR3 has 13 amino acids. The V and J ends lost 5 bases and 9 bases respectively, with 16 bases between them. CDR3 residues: CASSPLQAGSYTF. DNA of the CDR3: TGTGCCAGCAGCCCCCTTCAGGCTGGGAGCTACACCTTC.

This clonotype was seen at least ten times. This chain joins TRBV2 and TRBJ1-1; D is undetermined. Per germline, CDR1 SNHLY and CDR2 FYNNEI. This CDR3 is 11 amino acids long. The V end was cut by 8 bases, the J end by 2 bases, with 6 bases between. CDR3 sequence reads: CASHRNTEAFF. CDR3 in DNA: TGTGCCAGCCACAGAAACACTGAAGCTTTCTTT.

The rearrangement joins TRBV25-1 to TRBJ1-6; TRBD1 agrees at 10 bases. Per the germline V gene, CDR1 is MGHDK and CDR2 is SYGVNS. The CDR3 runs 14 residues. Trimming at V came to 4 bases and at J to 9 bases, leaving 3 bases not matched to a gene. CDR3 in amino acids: CASSGQGAASPLHF. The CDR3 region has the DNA TGTGCCAGCAGTGGACAGGGGGCGGCTTCACCCCTCCACTTT.

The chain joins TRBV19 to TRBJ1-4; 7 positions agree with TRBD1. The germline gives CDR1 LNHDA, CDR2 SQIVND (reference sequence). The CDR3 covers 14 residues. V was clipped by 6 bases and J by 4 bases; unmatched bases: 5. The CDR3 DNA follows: TGTGCCAGTAGGCGGGGACAGAATAATGAAAAACTGTTTTTT. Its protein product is CASRRGQNNEKLFF.